The subject of this entry is one T cell receptor beta chain. PCR employed 60 Vbeta and 13 Jbeta primers. TCRdb's copy holds only in-frame clones and misses some; the assay was immunoSEQ multiplex PCR. The sample has about 210,000 clones. These data belong to a study of cytomegalovirus exposure and HLA in healthy donors. The CDR3 spans 16 residues. Germline V lookup: CDR1 MNHEY, CDR2 SMNVEV (reference sequence). Between the trimmed V and J ends, which lost 6 bases and 3 bases, there was a span of 20 bases. The V and J genes are TRBV27 and TRBJ1-2; D perhaps matches TRBD1 (6 bases). This receptor was taken from a woman in her twenties or thirties in good health and CMV-seropositive. Sequenced: PBMCs. The DNA of the CDR3 is TGTGCCAGCAGCGTAACGGACAGACCTCCCTACTATGGCTACACCTTC. Amino acid sequence: CASSVTDRPPYYGYTF.